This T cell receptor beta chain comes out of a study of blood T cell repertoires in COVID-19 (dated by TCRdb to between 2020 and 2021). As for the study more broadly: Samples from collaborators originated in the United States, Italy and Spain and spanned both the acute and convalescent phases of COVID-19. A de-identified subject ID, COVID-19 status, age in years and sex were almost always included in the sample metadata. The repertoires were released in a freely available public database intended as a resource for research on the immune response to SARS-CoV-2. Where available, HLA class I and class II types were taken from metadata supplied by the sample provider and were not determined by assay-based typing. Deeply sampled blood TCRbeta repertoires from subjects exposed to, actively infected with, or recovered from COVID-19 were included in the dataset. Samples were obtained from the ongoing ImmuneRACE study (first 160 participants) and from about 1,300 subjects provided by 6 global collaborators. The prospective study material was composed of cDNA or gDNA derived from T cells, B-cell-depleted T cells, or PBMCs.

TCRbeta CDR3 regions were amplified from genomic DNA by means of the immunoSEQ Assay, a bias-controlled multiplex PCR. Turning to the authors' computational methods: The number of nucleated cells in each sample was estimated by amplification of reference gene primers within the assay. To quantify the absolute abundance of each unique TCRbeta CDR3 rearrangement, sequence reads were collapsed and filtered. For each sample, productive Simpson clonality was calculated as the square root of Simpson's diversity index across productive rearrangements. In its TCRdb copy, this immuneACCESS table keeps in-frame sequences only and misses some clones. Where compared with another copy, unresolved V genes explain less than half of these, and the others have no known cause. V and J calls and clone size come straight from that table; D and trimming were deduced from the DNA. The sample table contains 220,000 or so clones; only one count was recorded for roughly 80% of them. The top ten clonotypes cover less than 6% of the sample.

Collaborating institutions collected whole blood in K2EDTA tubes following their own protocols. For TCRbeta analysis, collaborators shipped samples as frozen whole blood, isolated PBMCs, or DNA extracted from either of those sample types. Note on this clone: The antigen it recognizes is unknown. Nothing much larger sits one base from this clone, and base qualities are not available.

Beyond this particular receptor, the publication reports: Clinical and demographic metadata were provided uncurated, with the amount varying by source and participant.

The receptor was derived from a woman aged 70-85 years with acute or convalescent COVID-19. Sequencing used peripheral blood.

The DNA sequence follows: TGTGCCAGCAGCCTTGTGACTAGCGGGAGGGGGACCGGGGAGCTGTTTTTT. Translated, it gives CASSLVTSGRGTGELFF. The chain couples TRBV11-3 to TRBJ2-2; 14 of the junction bases match TRBD2. Including the terminal cysteine and phenylalanine, the CDR3 comprises 17 residues. The retained sequence is limited to the CDR3, 51 bases, with the frame set at the first base. CDR1 and CDR2 are drawn from the germline V gene: SGHNT, YENEEA. V loses 5 bases at its end and J loses 5 bases; junction bases beyond the gene matches: 7.